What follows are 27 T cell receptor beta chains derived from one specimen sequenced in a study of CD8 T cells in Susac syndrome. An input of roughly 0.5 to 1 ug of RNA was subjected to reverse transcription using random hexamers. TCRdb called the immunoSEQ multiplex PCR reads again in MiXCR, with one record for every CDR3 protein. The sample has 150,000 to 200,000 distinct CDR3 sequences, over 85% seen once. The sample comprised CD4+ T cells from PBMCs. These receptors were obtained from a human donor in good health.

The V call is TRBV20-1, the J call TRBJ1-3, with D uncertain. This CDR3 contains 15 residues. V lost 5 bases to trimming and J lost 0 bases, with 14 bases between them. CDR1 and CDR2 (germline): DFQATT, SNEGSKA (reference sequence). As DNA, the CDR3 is TGCAGTGCTGATGAAGGGTTGAGCTCTGGAAACACCATATATTTT. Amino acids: CSADEGLSSGNTIYF.

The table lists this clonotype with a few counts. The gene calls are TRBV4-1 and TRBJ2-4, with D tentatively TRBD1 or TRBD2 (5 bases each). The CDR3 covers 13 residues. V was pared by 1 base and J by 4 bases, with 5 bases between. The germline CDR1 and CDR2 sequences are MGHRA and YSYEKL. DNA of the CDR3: TGCGCCAGCAGCCAAGGGGGGAAAAACATTCAGTACTTC. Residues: CASSQGGKNIQYF.

This CDR3 is CSAALADTDTQYF. CDR3 in DNA: TGCAGTGCTGCACTAGCGGACACAGATACGCAGTATTTT. The chain recombines TRBV20-1 with TRBJ2-3, with TRBD2 identical over 8 bases. In germline, CDR1 is DFQATT, CDR2 SNEGSKA (reference sequence). Trimming removed 5 bases from V and 2 bases from J; junction bases left unmatched: 3. The CDR3 length is 13 residues.

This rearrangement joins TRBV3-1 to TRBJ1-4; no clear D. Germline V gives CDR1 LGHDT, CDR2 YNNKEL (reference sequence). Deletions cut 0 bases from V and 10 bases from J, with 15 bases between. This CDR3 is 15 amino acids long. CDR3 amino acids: CASSQEMVRSGKLFF. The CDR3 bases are TGTGCCAGCAGCCAAGAGATGGTAAGGAGTGGAAAACTGTTTTTT.

The CDR3 reads CSVEDLRREAFF. CDR3 nucleotides: TGCAGCGTTGAAGATCTCCGCCGTGAAGCTTTCTTT. The J gene is TRBJ1-1, the V gene TRBV29-1; no definite D call. CDR1 is SQVTM and CDR2 is ANQGSEA in the germline V gene. The CDR3 has 12 residues. Trimming pared 0 bases from V and 7 bases from J, leaving 9 bases between.

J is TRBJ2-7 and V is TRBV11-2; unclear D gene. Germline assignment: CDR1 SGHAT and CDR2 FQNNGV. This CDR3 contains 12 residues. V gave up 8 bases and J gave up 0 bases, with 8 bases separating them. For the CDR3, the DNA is TGTGCCAGCGGCCGGAGCTCCTACGAGCAGTACTTC. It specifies CASGRSSYEQYF.

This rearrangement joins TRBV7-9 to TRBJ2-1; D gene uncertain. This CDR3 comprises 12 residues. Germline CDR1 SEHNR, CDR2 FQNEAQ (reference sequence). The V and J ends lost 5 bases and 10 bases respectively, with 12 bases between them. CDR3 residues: CASSPSLGEQFF. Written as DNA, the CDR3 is TGTGCCAGCAGCCCCTCGCTAGGAGAGCAGTTCTTC.

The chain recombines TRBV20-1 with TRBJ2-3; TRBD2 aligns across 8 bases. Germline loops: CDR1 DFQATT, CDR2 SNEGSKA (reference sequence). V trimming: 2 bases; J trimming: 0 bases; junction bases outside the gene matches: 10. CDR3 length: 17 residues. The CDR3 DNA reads TGCAGTGCTAGACCTTTCAGTAGCGGGGTTAGCACAGATACGCAGTATTTT. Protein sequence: CSARPFSSGVSTDTQYF.

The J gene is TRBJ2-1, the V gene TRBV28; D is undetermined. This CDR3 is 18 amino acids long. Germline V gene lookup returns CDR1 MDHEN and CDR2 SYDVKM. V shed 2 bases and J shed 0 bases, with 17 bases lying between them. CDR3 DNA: TGTGCCAGCAGTTTAGTCAGAGGAATTCAGTCCTCCTACAATGAGCAGTTCTTC. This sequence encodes CASSLVRGIQSSYNEQFF.

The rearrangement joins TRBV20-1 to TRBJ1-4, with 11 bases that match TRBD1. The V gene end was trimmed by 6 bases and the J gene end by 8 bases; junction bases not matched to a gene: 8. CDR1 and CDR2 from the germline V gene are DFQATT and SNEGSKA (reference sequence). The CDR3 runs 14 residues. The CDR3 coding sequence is TGCAGTGCAGAGGGACAGGGGGTGAAGGAAAAACTGTTTTTT. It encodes CSAEGQGVKEKLFF.

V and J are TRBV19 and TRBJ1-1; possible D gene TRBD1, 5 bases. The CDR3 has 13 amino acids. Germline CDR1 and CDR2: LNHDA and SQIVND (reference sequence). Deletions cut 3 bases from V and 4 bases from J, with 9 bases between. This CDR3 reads CASSIGGGTEAFF. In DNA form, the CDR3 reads TGTGCCAGTAGTATTGGCGGGGGCACTGAAGCTTTCTTT.

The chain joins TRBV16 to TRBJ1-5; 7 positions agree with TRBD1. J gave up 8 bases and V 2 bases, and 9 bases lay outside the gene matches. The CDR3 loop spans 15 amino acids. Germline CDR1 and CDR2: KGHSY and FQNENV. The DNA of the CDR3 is TGTGCCAGCAGCCAAGACAGGGCTCGGGGTGAGCCCCAGCATTTT. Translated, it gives CASSQDRARGEPQHF. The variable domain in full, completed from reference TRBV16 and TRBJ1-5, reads GEEVAQTPKHLVRGEGQKAKLYCAPIKGHSYVFWYQQVLKNEFKFLISFQNENVFDETGMPKERFSAKCLPNSPCSLEIQATKLEDSAVYFCASSQDRARGEPQHFGDGTRLSIL.

CDR3 sequence (DNA): TGTGCCAGCAGCCAGACAGGGCCTACGCAGTATTTT. It codes for CASSQTGPTQYF. The chain combines TRBV3-1 with TRBJ2-3, with TRBD1 matching over 7 bases. The germline gives CDR1 LGHDT, CDR2 YNNKEL (reference sequence). With 3 bases clipped from V and 8 bases from J, the junction kept 2 bases outside the gene matches. This CDR3 has 12 residues.

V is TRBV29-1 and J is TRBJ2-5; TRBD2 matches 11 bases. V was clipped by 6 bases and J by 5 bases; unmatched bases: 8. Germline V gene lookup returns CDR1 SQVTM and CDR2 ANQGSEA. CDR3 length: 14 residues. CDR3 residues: CSVETSGSGETQYF. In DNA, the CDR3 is TGCAGCGTGGAAACTAGCGGGAGTGGTGAGACCCAGTACTTC.

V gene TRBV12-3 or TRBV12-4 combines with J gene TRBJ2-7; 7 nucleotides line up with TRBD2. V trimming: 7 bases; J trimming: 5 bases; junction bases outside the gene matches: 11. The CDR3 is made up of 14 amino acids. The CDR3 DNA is TGTGCCAGCATCGACCCGGGAGGAGGCCACGAGCAGTACTTC. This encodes CASIDPGGGHEQYF.

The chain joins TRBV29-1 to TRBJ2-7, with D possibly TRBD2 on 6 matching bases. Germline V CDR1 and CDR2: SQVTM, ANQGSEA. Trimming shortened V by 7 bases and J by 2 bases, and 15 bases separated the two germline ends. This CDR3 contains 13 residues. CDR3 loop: CSAVGGETYEQYF. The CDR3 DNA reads TGCAGCGCCGTGGGCGGGGAGACCTACGAGCAGTACTTC.

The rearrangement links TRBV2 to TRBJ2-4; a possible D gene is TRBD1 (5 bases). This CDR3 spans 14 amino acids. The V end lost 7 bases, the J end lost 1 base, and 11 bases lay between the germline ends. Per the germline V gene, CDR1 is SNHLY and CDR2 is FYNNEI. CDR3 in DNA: TGTGCCAGCACTAGGGGTGGCGCCAAAAACATTCAGTACTTC. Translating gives CASTRGGAKNIQYF.

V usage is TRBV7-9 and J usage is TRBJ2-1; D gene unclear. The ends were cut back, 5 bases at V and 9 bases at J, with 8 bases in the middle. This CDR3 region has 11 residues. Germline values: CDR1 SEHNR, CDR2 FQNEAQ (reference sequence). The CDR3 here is CASSPMGEQFF. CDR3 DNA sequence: TGTGCCAGCAGCCCGATGGGTGAGCAGTTCTTC.

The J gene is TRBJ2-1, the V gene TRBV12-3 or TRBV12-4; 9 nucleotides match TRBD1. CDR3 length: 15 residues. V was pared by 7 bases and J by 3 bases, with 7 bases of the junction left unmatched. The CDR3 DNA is TGTGCCAGCATTATTGGACAGGGGTTCTACAATGAGCAGTTCTTC. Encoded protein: CASIIGQGFYNEQFF.

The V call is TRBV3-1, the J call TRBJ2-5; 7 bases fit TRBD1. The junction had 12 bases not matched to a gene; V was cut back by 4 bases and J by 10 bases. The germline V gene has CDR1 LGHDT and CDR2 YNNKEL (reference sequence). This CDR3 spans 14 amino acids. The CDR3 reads CASSPRSSGGSQYF. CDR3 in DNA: TGTGCCAGCAGCCCCAGGTCGTCAGGGGGTAGCCAGTACTTC.

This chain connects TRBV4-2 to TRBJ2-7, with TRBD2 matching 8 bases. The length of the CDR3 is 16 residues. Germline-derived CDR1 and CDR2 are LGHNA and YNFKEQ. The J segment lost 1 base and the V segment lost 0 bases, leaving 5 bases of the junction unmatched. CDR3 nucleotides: TGTGCCAGCAGCCAAGATATCACTAGCGGTTCCTACGAGCAGTACTTC. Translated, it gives CASSQDITSGSYEQYF.

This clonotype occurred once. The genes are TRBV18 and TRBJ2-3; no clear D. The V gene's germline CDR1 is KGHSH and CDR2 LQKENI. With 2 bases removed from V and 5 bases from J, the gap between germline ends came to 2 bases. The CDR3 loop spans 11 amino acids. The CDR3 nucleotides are TGTGCCAGCTCACCAATAGATACGCAGTATTTT. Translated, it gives CASSPIDTQYF.

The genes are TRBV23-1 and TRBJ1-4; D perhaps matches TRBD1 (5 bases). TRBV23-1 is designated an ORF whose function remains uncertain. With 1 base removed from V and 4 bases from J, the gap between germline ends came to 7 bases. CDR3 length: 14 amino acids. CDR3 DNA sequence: TGCGCCAGCAGTCAATGTGACAGTAATGAAAAACTGTTTTTT. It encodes CASSQCDSNEKLFF.

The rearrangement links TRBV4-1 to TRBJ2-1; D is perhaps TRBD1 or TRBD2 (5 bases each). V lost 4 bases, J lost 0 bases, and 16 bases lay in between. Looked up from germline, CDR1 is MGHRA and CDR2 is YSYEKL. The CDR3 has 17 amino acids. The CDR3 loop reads CASSRVGGRSSYNEQFF. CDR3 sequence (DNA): TGCGCCAGCAGCCGCGTTGGGGGACGGAGCTCCTACAATGAGCAGTTCTTC.

CDR3 amino acids: CASSLGAGKVTQYF. The CDR3 bases are TGTGCCAGCAGCTTAGGGGCAGGGAAGGTGACCCAGTACTTC. The chain is built from TRBV7-2 and TRBJ2-5; tentatively, D is TRBD1 (5 bases). The CDR3 covers 14 residues. Trimming removed 1 base at V and 7 bases at J, with 13 bases between. Germline lookup yields CDR1 SGHTA and CDR2 FQGNSA.

CDR3 residues: CASSFLFSGSRHEQFF. Here the CDR3 DNA reads TGTGCCAGCAGTTTTTTATTTAGCGGGAGTCGGCATGAGCAGTTCTTC. The rearrangement uses TRBV27 and TRBJ2-1, with TRBD2 matching over 9 bases. Germline V lookup: CDR1 MNHEY, CDR2 SMNVEV (reference sequence). The CDR3 consists of 16 residues. V gave up 3 bases and J gave up 8 bases; unmatched junction bases: 11.

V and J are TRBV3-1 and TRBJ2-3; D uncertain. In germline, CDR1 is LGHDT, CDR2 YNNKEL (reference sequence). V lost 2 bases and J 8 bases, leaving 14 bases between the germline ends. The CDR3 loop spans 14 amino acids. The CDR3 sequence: CASSQLERQRTQYF. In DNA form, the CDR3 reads TGTGCCAGCAGCCAACTAGAGAGGCAGCGTACGCAGTATTTT.